This T cell receptor (beta chain) was sequenced during a study of T cells in Graves' hyperthyroidism and ophthalmopathy. Lactation, pregnancy, other autoimmune disease or uncontrolled infection excluded patients. Cells are PBMCs isolated from 9 to 10 ml of fresh blood. There were TCR beta CDR3 regions amplified from RNA transcripts. A set of HTBI primers served as the primers for a first-round RT-PCR of the TCR CDR3. TCRdb reanalysed the multiplex PCR reads using MiXCR and keeps one entry per CDR3 protein. The sample yields approximately 630,000 distinct CDR3 sequences, around 15% seen once. This clonotype was picked up many times. Sequencing was carried out using blood. This TCR came from a woman aged 25 to 39 with Graves' hyperthyroidism.

CDR3 bases: TGTGCCAGCTTCATAGCGGGAGGGAATGAGCAGTTCTTC. Its protein product is CASFIAGGNEQFF. The gene calls are TRBV2 and TRBJ2-1; 11 bases match TRBD2. The CDR3 sequence is 13 residues long. Germline assignment: CDR1 SNHLY and CDR2 FYNNEI. V lost 8 bases and J lost 7; bases outside the gene matches: 4.